Listed here are 24 T cell receptor beta chains from one sample, sequenced in a study of T cells in Graves' hyperthyroidism and ophthalmopathy (dated by TCRdb to about 2019). Libraries were constructed by multiplex PCR. The sequencer was an Illumina HiSeq 2000. TCR beta CDR3 regions were amplified from RNA transcripts. The TCR CDR3 was subjected to a first round of RT-PCR using the HTBI primer set and the Qiagen OneStep RT-PCR kit. TCRdb applied fastp at Q25 and MiXCR to the public reads, then kept only in-frame beta chains. Each entry is one CDR3 protein sequence, shown with its most common DNA and genes. This sample is represented by approximately 270,000 distinct CDR3 sequences; 13% to 15% of them were singletons. The ten largest make up less than 15% of the sample. The sequenced sample consisted of blood. The receptors shown here come from a woman aged 40 to 50 with Graves' hyperthyroidism that later progressed to Graves' ophthalmopathy.

This clonotype came up many times. The chain carries TRBV7-8 and TRBJ2-7; TRBD2 matches 7 bases. The CDR3 totals 14 residues. Trimming cost V 2 bases and J 2 bases; bases outside gene matches: 3. In germline, CDR1 is SGHVS, CDR2 FQNEAQ. The CDR3 region is CASSLLSGTYEQYF. DNA of the CDR3: TGTGCCAGCAGCTTATTAAGCGGGACCTACGAGCAGTACTTC.

This clonotype was seen at least ten times. V and J are TRBV6-1 and TRBJ2-1; D assignment may be TRBD1 or TRBD2 (5 bases each). V gave up 8 bases and J gave up 5 bases, with 13 bases separating them. The CDR3 spans 13 residues. Germline values: CDR1 MNHNS, CDR2 SASEGT. This chain's CDR3 is CASGTNNHNEQFF. CDR3 in DNA: TGTGCCAGCGGGACGAATAACCACAATGAGCAGTTCTTC.

This clonotype was seen at least ten times. The gene calls are TRBV12-3 or TRBV12-4 and TRBJ1-1; 7 bases line up with TRBD1. The CDR3 runs to 13 residues. Trimming at V came to 6 bases and at J to 5 bases, leaving 6 bases not matched to a gene. In DNA form, the CDR3 reads TGTGCCAGCAGCCGACAGGGATGGACTGAAGCTTTCTTT. Protein sequence: CASSRQGWTEAFF.

This chain joins TRBV29-1 and TRBJ1-2; D call uncertain. The CDR3 length is 14 residues. With 1 base removed from V and 6 bases from J, the gap between germline ends came to 15 bases. Germline V gene data show CDR1 as SQVTM and CDR2 as ANQGSEA. In DNA form, the CDR3 reads TGCAGCGTTGAAGCTTACATGGGGATGGATGGCTACACCTTC. It is translated as CSVEAYMGMDGYTF.

This clonotype was counted a few times. The chain is built from TRBV4-1 and TRBJ2-6; D is unclear. The CDR3 is 18 amino acids. The V gene's germline CDR1 is MGHRA and CDR2 YSYEKL. With 1 base removed from V and 0 bases from J, the gap between germline ends came to 13 bases. CDR3 coding DNA: TGCGCCAGCAGCCAAGGACTGCGCTCCCCCTCTGGGGCCAACGTCCTGACTTTC. It codes for CASSQGLRSPSGANVLTF.

The chain links TRBV5-1 to TRBJ2-1; no clear D gene. Trimming took off 2 bases at V and 5 bases at J, with 5 bases between the two ends. The germline V gene has CDR1 SGHRS and CDR2 YFSETQ. The CDR3 extends over 12 amino acids. The CDR3 loop reads CASSFPNNEQFF. The CDR3 DNA is TGCGCCAGCAGCTTTCCTAACAATGAGCAGTTCTTC.

This clonotype showed up many times. The DNA of the CDR3 is TGTGCCAGCAGTTCGGGACTCCTCTTAGGAGATACGCAGTATTTT. Its protein product is CASSSGLLLGDTQYF. V usage is TRBV28 and J usage is TRBJ2-3; a possible D gene is TRBD2 (6 bases). This CDR3 has 15 residues. V was clipped by 4 bases and J by 5 bases, with 16 bases between them. Germline loops: CDR1 MDHEN, CDR2 SYDVKM.

Notes on this clonotype: Given a much more abundant clone one base away, this may be a read error. This chain joins TRBV7-2 and TRBJ2-2, with 7 bases identical to TRBD1. From germline, CDR1 is SGHTA and CDR2 FQGNSA. The CDR3 has 15 residues. CDR3 sequence reads: CAGSLVRGGAGELFF. Here the CDR3 DNA reads TGTGCCGGCAGCTTAGTTAGAGGGGGCGCCGGGGAGCTGTTTTTT.

This clonotype was detected ten times or more. The chain employs TRBV6-5 and TRBJ1-5; D is uncertain. CDR1 is MNHEY, CDR2 SVGAGI, per germline. V gave up 2 bases and J gave up 6 bases, with 5 bases separating them. The CDR3 extends over 12 amino acids. The CDR3, as DNA: TGTGCCAGCAGTTACGAGGGTCAGCCCCAGCATTTT. It codes for CASSYEGQPQHF.

In its sample, this clonotype was seen many times. V gene TRBV28 combines with J gene TRBJ1-1; 7 bases fit TRBD1. V lost 3 bases to trimming and J lost 2 bases; unmatched junction nucleotides: 9. The germline V gene has CDR1 MDHEN and CDR2 SYDVKM. This CDR3 has 16 residues. CDR3 protein: CASSFSRDRPNTEAFF. The CDR3 DNA reads as TGTGCCAGCAGTTTTTCTCGGGACAGACCAAACACTGAAGCTTTCTTT.

This clonotype was detected many times. The rearrangement links TRBV7-9 to TRBJ2-5; the D is unclear. CDR3 length: 13 residues. The germline gives CDR1 SEHNR, CDR2 FQNEAQ (reference sequence). V was trimmed by 6 bases and J by 7 bases, leaving 15 bases between them. The DNA for the CDR3 is TGTGCCAGCAGAGGCACCAGCAAAGTGACCCAGTACTTC. Translating gives CASRGTSKVTQYF.

Comments on this clonotype: The missing conserved phenylalanine or tryptophan at the end of this CDR3 makes a read error likely. The rearrangement uses TRBV6-2 or TRBV6-3 and TRBJ2-2; D call uncertain. This CDR3 contains 14 residues. V lost 6 bases, J lost 5 bases, and 13 bases lay in between. Germline-derived CDR1 and CDR2 are MNHEY and SVGEGT. CDR3 in amino acids: CASSLQLGTGELFL. As DNA, the CDR3 is TGTGCCAGCAGCCTCCAATTGGGAACCGGGGAGCTGTTTCTT.

This clonotype was recorded at least ten times. The V gene is TRBV20-1, the J gene TRBJ2-3; the D gene is possibly TRBD2 (5 bases). This CDR3 is built from 17 residues. Germline CDR1 is DFQATT and CDR2 is SNEGSKA (reference sequence). The germline V and J ends were trimmed by 6 bases and 6 bases, with 28 bases remaining between them. CDR3 coding DNA: TGCAGTGCCCAAAATGAATACGCTAGCAACCCTATGGATACGCAGTATTTT. Encoded protein: CSAQNEYASNPMDTQYF.

The chain's CDR3 is CASSSTRGRQPGFF. The CDR3 DNA follows: TGTGCCAGCAGTTCAACCCGAGGCCGCCAGCCGGGGTTCTTC. This chain connects TRBV27 to TRBJ2-1; D not certain. With 4 bases removed from V and 15 bases from J, the gap between germline ends came to 22 bases. Germline V gene data show CDR1 as MNHEY and CDR2 as SMNVEV (reference sequence). This CDR3 spans 14 amino acids.

This clonotype was recorded a few times. This chain links TRBV7-9 with TRBJ2-1, with TRBD2 matching over 11 bases. In germline, CDR1 is SEHNR, CDR2 FQNEAQ (reference sequence). The CDR3 loop spans 19 amino acids. J lost 3 bases, V lost 5 bases, and 15 bases had no gene match. CDR3 protein: CASSPNLISSGRNYNEQFF. The CDR3 DNA follows: TGTGCCAGCAGCCCCAACCTCATATCTAGCGGGAGGAACTACAATGAGCAGTTCTTC.

The chain combines TRBV28 with TRBJ2-7; TRBD1 agrees at 10 bases. The CDR3 length is 15 residues. CDR1 and CDR2 (germline): MDHEN, SYDVKM. J was trimmed by 5 bases and V by 2 bases; bases with no gene match: 6. CDR3: CASSLRTGTGDEQYF. Written as DNA, the CDR3 is TGTGCCAGCAGTTTAAGAACCGGGACAGGGGACGAGCAGTACTTC.

The chain couples TRBV11-1 to TRBJ2-4, with TRBD1 as a possible D gene (6 bases). V lost 5 bases, J lost 2 bases, and 19 bases lay in between. This CDR3 is 17 amino acids long. In germline, CDR1 is SGHAT, CDR2 FQDESV (reference sequence). The CDR3 protein is CASSLDRFRSTKNIQYF. The CDR3 region has the DNA TGTGCCAGCAGCCTTGACAGGTTTCGGTCAACCAAAAACATTCAGTACTTC.

Concerning this clonotype itself: A single base separates this from a much larger clone, so it may be a read error. This chain uses TRBV6-1 with TRBJ2-2; D may be TRBD2 (6 bases). This CDR3 has 16 residues. Germline V CDR1 and CDR2: MNHNS, SASEGT. For the CDR3, the DNA is TGTGCCAGCAGTAAAATTACAATGGGGGGTACCGGGCAGCTGTTTTTT. Amino acids: CASSKITMGGTGQLFF.

Turning to this clonotype: The junction differs from germline at one of its ends, possibly a read error. The rearrangement joins TRBV7-7 to TRBJ1-4; 8 nucleotides match TRBD1. Per germline, CDR1 SSHAT and CDR2 FNYEAQ (reference sequence). The CDR3 is made up of 15 amino acids. CDR3: CASSSGTGLNEKLFF. CDR3 DNA sequence: TGCGCTAGCAGCTCAGGGACAGGCCTTAATGAAAAACTGTTTTTT.

This clonotype was counted at least ten times. The chain couples TRBV9 to TRBJ1-3; D is possibly TRBD1 (5 bases). This CDR3 is 17 amino acids long. V lost 1 base and J lost 2, with 16 bases in between. CDR1 and CDR2 from the germline V gene are SGDLS and YYNGEE. CDR3 protein: CASSVHHRGETGNTIYF. Here the CDR3 DNA reads TGTGCCAGCAGCGTACATCACCGAGGGGAGACTGGAAACACCATATATTTT. The full variable domain, its missing parts supplied by reference TRBV9 and TRBJ1-3, is DSGVTQTPKHLITATGQRVTLRCSPRSGDLSVYWYQQSLDQGLQFLIQYYNGEERAKGNILERFSAQQFPDLHSELNLSSLELGDSALYFCASSVHHRGETGNTIYFGEGSWLTVV.

This clonotype was counted ten times or more. The rearrangement joins TRBV5-1 to TRBJ1-6, with TRBD1 matching over 9 bases. Germline V lookup: CDR1 SGHRS, CDR2 YFSETQ. This CDR3 is 15 amino acids long. The V gene end was trimmed by 0 bases and the J gene end by 13 bases; junction bases not matched to a gene: 8. CDR3 protein: CASSLDGGQGNPLHF. Here the CDR3 DNA reads TGCGCCAGCAGCTTGGATGGGGGACAGGGCAATCCCCTCCACTTT.

This clonotype was found many times. The J gene is TRBJ2-5, the V gene TRBV5-6, with D unresolved. CDR3 length: 14 residues. Trimming took 0 bases from V and 5 from J, leaving 11 bases between them. The germline CDR1 and CDR2 sequences are SGHDT and YYEEEE. CDR3 region: CASSLVVERETQYF. CDR3 nucleotides: TGTGCCAGCAGCTTGGTCGTGGAGAGGGAGACCCAGTACTTC. Full variable domain (outside the CDR3, taken from reference TRBV5-6 and TRBJ2-5): DAGVTQSPTHLIKTRGQQVTLRCSPKSGHDTVSWYQQALGQGPQFIFQYYEEEERQRGNFPDRFSGHQFPNYSSELNVNALLLGDSALYLCASSLVVERETQYFGPGTRLLVL.

Details on this clonotype: A junction boundary mismatches the germline segment, possibly from a read error. The chain links TRBV14 to TRBJ2-7; D not certain. CDR1 is SGHDN and CDR2 is FVKESK in the germline V gene. CDR3 length: 15 amino acids. Written as DNA, the CDR3 is TGTGCCAGCAGCCAGGCTGGCGGCATGTCCTACGAGCAGCACTTC. It yields the protein CASSQAGGMSYEQHF.

This clonotype was detected ten times or more. The chain links TRBV18 to TRBJ1-5; D might be TRBD1 (5 bases). Trimming left V 3 bases short and J 2 bases short, with 14 bases between. The CDR3 loop spans 16 amino acids. CDR1 and CDR2 (germline): KGHSH, LQKENI. The CDR3 nucleotides read TGTGCCAGCTCACCCGAGGGACGGGGTGGCAATCAGCCCCAGCATTTT. This translates into CASSPEGRGGNQPQHF.